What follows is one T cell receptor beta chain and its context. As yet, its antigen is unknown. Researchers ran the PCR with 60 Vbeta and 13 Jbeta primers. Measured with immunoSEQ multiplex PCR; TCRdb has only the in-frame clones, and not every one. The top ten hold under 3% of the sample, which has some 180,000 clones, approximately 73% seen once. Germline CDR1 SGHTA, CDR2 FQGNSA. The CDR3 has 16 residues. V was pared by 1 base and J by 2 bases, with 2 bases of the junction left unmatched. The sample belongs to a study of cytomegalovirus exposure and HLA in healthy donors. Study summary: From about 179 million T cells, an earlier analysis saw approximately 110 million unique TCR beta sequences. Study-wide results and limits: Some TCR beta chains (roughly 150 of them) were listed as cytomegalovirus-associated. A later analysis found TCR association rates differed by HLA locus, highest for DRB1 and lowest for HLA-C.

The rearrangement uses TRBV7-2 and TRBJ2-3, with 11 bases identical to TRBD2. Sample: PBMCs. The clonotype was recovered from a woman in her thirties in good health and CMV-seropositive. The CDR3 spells CASSLVAGGLTDTQYF. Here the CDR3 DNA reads TGTGCCAGCAGCTTAGTAGCGGGGGGGCTCACAGATACGCAGTATTTT.